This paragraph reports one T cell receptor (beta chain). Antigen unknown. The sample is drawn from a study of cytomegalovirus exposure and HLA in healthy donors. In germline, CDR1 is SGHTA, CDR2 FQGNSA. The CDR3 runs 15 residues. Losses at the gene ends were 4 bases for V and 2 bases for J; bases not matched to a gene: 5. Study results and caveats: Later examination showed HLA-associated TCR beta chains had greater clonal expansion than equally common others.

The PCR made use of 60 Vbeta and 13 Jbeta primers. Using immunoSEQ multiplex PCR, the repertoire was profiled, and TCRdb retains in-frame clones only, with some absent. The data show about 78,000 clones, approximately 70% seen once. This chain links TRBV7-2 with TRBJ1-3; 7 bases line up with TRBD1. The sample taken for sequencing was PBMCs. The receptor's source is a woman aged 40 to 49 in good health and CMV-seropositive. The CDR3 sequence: CASSSQGITGNTIYF. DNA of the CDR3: TGTGCCAGCAGCTCACAGGGGATCACTGGAAACACCATATATTTT.